A single sample gave rise to the 30 T cell receptor beta chains below, sequenced in a study of control samples from healthy donors and cancer patients. The table came from immunoSEQ multiplex PCR; TCRdb's copy has only in-frame clones and leaves some out. This table has over 150,000 clones, 96% appearing once. What was sequenced was blood. Receptors originate from a woman between 25 and 40 years old in good health.

V usage is TRBV2 and J usage is TRBJ1-5; 8 bases map to TRBD1. From germline, CDR1 is SNHLY and CDR2 FYNNEI. V shed 3 bases and J 3 bases; nucleotides not matched to a gene: 7. The CDR3 is 16 amino acids. The CDR3 bases are TGTGCCAGCAGTGAGGGGGCAGGGGGCCCCAATCAGCCCCAGCATTTT. Its protein is CASSEGAGGPNQPQHF.

The chain carries TRBV7-8 and TRBJ1-3; TRBD1 matches 9 bases. The CDR3 has 14 amino acids. Losses at the gene ends were 5 bases for V and 6 bases for J; bases not matched to a gene: 5. The germline gives CDR1 SGHVS, CDR2 FQNEAQ. The CDR3 nucleotides read TGTGCCAGCAGCCCTAGGACAGGGGTAAACACCATATATTTT. The encoded protein is CASSPRTGVNTIYF.

The genes are TRBV29-1 and TRBJ2-2; D gene uncertain. CDR3 length: 10 residues. The V and J ends lost 5 bases and 5 bases respectively, with 3 bases between them. Germline values: CDR1 SQVTM, CDR2 ANQGSEA. This CDR3 reads CSVWTGELFF. CDR3 nucleotides: TGCAGCGTTTGGACCGGGGAGCTGTTTTTT.

The chain combines TRBV5-4 with TRBJ1-1; D might be TRBD1 (5 bases). The CDR3 covers 15 residues. V lost 4 bases to trimming and J lost 2 bases, with 15 bases between them. The germline V gene encodes CDR1 SGHNT and CDR2 YYREEE (reference sequence). The CDR3 reads CASSPPAGENTEAFF. The CDR3 region has the DNA TGTGCCAGCAGCCCCCCCGCGGGGGAAAACACTGAAGCTTTCTTT.

The chain combines TRBV27 with TRBJ2-7; 10 positions match TRBD1. Per germline, CDR1 MNHEY and CDR2 SMNVEV (reference sequence). With V trimmed by 5 bases and J by 1 base, 5 bases remained unmatched. This CDR3 contains 15 residues. The CDR3 DNA reads as TGTGCCAGCAGTGCCCCGGGACAGGGGTCCTACGAGCAGTACTTC. It specifies CASSAPGQGSYEQYF.

The V gene is TRBV5-4, the J gene TRBJ2-7; D possibly corresponds to TRBD1 (6 bases). With 4 bases removed from V and 3 bases from J, the gap between germline ends came to 20 bases. This CDR3 contains 16 residues. Germline lookup yields CDR1 SGHNT and CDR2 YYREEE (reference sequence). Here the CDR3 reads CASSPVLQGNYYEQYF. The CDR3 DNA reads as TGTGCCAGCAGCCCCGTCCTACAGGGAAACTACTACGAGCAGTACTTC.

The rearrangement joins TRBV7-2 to TRBJ1-1, with D unresolved. V was shortened by 2 bases and J by 0 bases, with 7 bases between the two germline ends. The CDR3 has 14 amino acids. CDR1 is SGHTA, CDR2 FQGNSA, per germline. In nucleotides, the CDR3 is TGTGCCAGCAGCTTAAACACGTTGAACACTGAAGCTTTCTTT. Amino acids: CASSLNTLNTEAFF.

The chain carries TRBV6-2 or TRBV6-3 and TRBJ2-1, with a weak D call TRBD1 (6 bases). Germline V CDR1 and CDR2: MNHEY, SVGEGT. CDR3 length equals 11 residues. Between the trimmed V and J ends, which lost 5 bases and 9 bases, there was a span of 8 bases. CDR3 coding DNA: TGTGCCAGCAGTACAGGGACTGAGCAGTTCTTC. It specifies CASSTGTEQFF.

This rearrangement joins TRBV5-1 to TRBJ2-1; 8 nucleotides match TRBD2. The V gene end was trimmed by 4 bases and the J gene end by 0 bases; junction bases not matched to a gene: 6. This CDR3 region has 16 residues. CDR1 and CDR2 (germline): SGHRS, YFSETQ. The CDR3 here is CASSPPGTSSYNEQFF. Written as DNA, the CDR3 is TGCGCCAGCAGCCCTCCCGGGACTAGCTCCTACAATGAGCAGTTCTTC.

The chain couples TRBV11-3 to TRBJ2-1, with 8 bases identical to TRBD2. CDR1 and CDR2 from the germline V gene are SGHNT and YENEEA. This CDR3 is built from 15 residues. Trimming removed 8 bases from V and 7 bases from J; junction bases left unmatched: 13. Here the CDR3 DNA reads TGTGCCAGCGCCCGAGCGGCGACTAGCGAAAATGAGCAGTTCTTC. Encoded protein: CASARAATSENEQFF. The full variable domain, its missing parts supplied by reference TRBV11-3 and TRBJ2-1, is EAGVVQSPRYKIIEKKQPVAFWCNPISGHNTLYWYLQNLGQGPELLIRYENEEAVDDSQLPKDRFSAERLKGVDSTLKIQPAELGDSAVYLCASARAATSENEQFFGPGTRLTVL.

The chain has TRBV14 and TRBJ2-1, with 12 bases identical to TRBD2. CDR3 size: 16 residues. The germline V gene has CDR1 SGHDN and CDR2 FVKESK. The junction had 11 bases not matched to a gene; V was cut back by 6 bases and J by 8 bases. The CDR3 loop reads CASSRLAGAWGHEQFF. DNA for the CDR3: TGTGCCAGCAGTAGACTAGCGGGAGCTTGGGGCCATGAGCAGTTCTTC.

The rearrangement joins TRBV10-3 to TRBJ2-3; 7 bases are a match to TRBD2. The CDR3 runs 15 residues. In germline, CDR1 is ENHRY, CDR2 SYGVKD. With 4 bases clipped from V and 5 bases from J, the junction kept 9 bases outside the gene matches. The chain's CDR3 is CAISVEGGRLDTQYF. The CDR3 DNA follows: TGTGCCATCAGTGTGGAGGGAGGGCGACTAGATACGCAGTATTTT.

This chain joins TRBV7-9 and TRBJ1-1; a possible D gene is TRBD1 (5 bases). Trimming cost V 1 base and J 5 bases, with 11 bases left between them. The CDR3 consists of 14 residues. Germline loops: CDR1 SEHNR, CDR2 FQNEAQ (reference sequence). As DNA, the CDR3 is TGTGCCAGCAGCTTAGATTCCGGGGGAACTGAAGCTTTCTTT. Protein product: CASSLDSGGTEAFF.

This clone was observed a few times. The chain links TRBV14 to TRBJ2-1; no firm D call. Germline values: CDR1 SGHDN, CDR2 FVKESK. Between the trimmed V and J ends, which lost 5 bases and 0 bases, there was a span of 14 bases. There are 16 residues in the CDR3. The CDR3 sequence: CASSERPDNSYNEQFF. DNA of the CDR3: TGTGCCAGCAGCGAACGACCCGACAACTCCTACAATGAGCAGTTCTTC.

The chain couples TRBV6-2 or TRBV6-3 to TRBJ1-5; tentatively, D is TRBD1 (5 bases). Germline loops: CDR1 MNHEY, CDR2 SVGEGT. With 0 bases removed from V and 2 bases from J, the gap between germline ends came to 8 bases. CDR3 length: 15 residues. The CDR3 bases are TGTGCCAGCAGTTACTCGGCGGGACGCAATCAGCCCCAGCATTTT. It yields the protein CASSYSAGRNQPQHF.

The J gene is TRBJ2-2, the V gene TRBV5-8, with TRBD1 identical over 7 bases. Germline-derived CDR1 and CDR2 are SGHTS and YDEGEE. The CDR3 is 17 residues long. The ends lost 2 bases at V and 2 bases at J; junction bases unmatched: 9. Here the CDR3 DNA reads TGTGCCAGCAGCTTTGCAGGGGGAAACGGAAACACCGGGGAGCTGTTTTTT. Translation gives CASSFAGGNGNTGELFF.

This clone appeared a single time. The chain employs TRBV28 and TRBJ2-7; TRBD1 matches 10 bases. The germline gives CDR1 MDHEN, CDR2 SYDVKM. J was trimmed by 6 bases and V by 2 bases; bases with no gene match: 7. The CDR3 contains 15 residues. DNA of the CDR3: TGTGCCAGCAGTTTAAGACGGGACAGGGGTAGCGAGCAGTACTTC. As protein: CASSLRRDRGSEQYF.

The J gene is TRBJ2-2, the V gene TRBV18; perhaps TRBD1 as D (6 bases). Germline CDR1 and CDR2: KGHSH and LQKENI. The CDR3 extends over 18 amino acids. Trimming shortened V by 0 bases and J by 2 bases, and 16 bases separated the two germline ends. DNA of the CDR3: TGTGCCAGCTCACCACCGTTCCGCAGGGGTGGAAACACCGGGGAGCTGTTTTTT. Its translation is CASSPPFRRGGNTGELFF.

V gene TRBV7-8 combines with J gene TRBJ2-1, with 10 bases fitting TRBD2. The V gene end was trimmed by 1 base and the J gene end by 1 base; junction bases not matched to a gene: 10. The CDR3 covers 19 residues. Germline values: CDR1 SGHVS, CDR2 FQNEAQ. CDR3 DNA: TGTGCCAGCAGCTTAGGACATAAGGTAGCGGGAGGTTCCTACAATGAGCAGTTCTTC. Protein: CASSLGHKVAGGSYNEQFF.

The chain uses TRBV2 and TRBJ1-5; TRBD1 might be the D (5 bases). The CDR3 is made up of 14 amino acids. Trimming removed 5 bases from V and 7 bases from J, with 15 bases in between. The germline gives CDR1 SNHLY, CDR2 FYNNEI. CDR3 nucleotide sequence: TGTGCCAGCAGTCCTAGCGGGGCTGTCCAGCCCCAGCATTTT. This codes for CASSPSGAVQPQHF.

The chain combines TRBV9 with TRBJ1-2, with D hard to call. Trimming cost V 0 bases and J 4 bases, with 7 bases left between them. The CDR3 loop spans 13 amino acids. Germline CDR1 is SGDLS and CDR2 is YYNGEE. The CDR3 nucleotides read TGTGCCAGCAGCGTAGTCCCTGGCTATGGCTACACCTTC. It specifies CASSVVPGYGYTF. The whole variable domain, filled in from reference TRBV9 and TRBJ1-2, reads DSGVTQTPKHLITATGQRVTLRCSPRSGDLSVYWYQQSLDQGLQFLIQYYNGEERAKGNILERFSAQQFPDLHSELNLSSLELGDSALYFCASSVVPGYGYTFGSGTRLTVV.

This chain uses TRBV20-1 with TRBJ2-1; no definite D call. The CDR3 consists of 11 residues. Trimming shortened V by 1 base and J by 15 bases, and 13 bases separated the two germline ends. Germline CDR1 and CDR2: DFQATT and SNEGSKA (reference sequence). CDR3 in DNA: TGCAGTGCTAGAGTTGATCTGCCGTGGTTCTTC. This codes for CSARVDLPWFF.

The V call is TRBV30, the J call TRBJ2-7; 7 bases fit TRBD1. The CDR3 contains 14 residues. V lost 0 bases, J lost 5 bases, and 7 bases stayed unmatched. Germline V CDR1 and CDR2: GTSNPN, SVGIG (reference sequence). The chain's CDR3 is CAWSVLGQGDEQYF. CDR3 DNA: TGTGCCTGGAGTGTACTCGGTCAGGGGGACGAGCAGTACTTC.

The V gene is TRBV4-1, the J gene TRBJ1-1, with 10 bases matching TRBD1. From germline, CDR1 is MGHRA and CDR2 YSYEKL. The J segment lost 6 bases and the V segment lost 2 bases, leaving 6 bases of the junction unmatched. This CDR3 has 15 residues. The DNA for the CDR3 is TGCGCCAGCAGCCAACCGGGACAGGGGACTTCTGAAGCTTTCTTT. It specifies CASSQPGQGTSEAFF.

The rearrangement links TRBV9 to TRBJ2-1; 10 nucleotides align to TRBD2. The CDR3 runs 16 residues. CDR1 and CDR2 from the germline V gene are SGDLS and YYNGEE. V lost 2 bases and J lost 1; bases outside the gene matches: 3. Here the CDR3 DNA reads TGTGCCAGCAGCGTCTCTAGCGGGAGTTCCTACAATGAGCAGTTCTTC. It translates to CASSVSSGSSYNEQFF.

The chain has TRBV15 and TRBJ2-3; D uncertain. The CDR3 covers 16 residues. In germline, CDR1 is LNHNV, CDR2 YYDKDF (reference sequence). Trimming pared 2 bases from V and 2 bases from J, leaving 14 bases between. The CDR3 sequence is CATSRPPHWYTDTQYF. CDR3 DNA sequence: TGTGCCACCAGCAGACCTCCACATTGGTACACAGATACGCAGTATTTT.

This clone has just one count. The rearrangement joins TRBV3-1 (or the pseudogene TRBV3-2) to TRBJ1-6; D unresolved. This CDR3 is 13 amino acids long. V lost 1 base and J lost 13, with 11 bases in between. From germline, CDR1 is LGHDT and CDR2 YNNKEL (reference sequence). CDR3 coding DNA: TGTGCCAGCAGCCAAGGGCTGACTGGGCCCCTCCACTTT. As protein: CASSQGLTGPLHF.

The chain combines TRBV19 with TRBJ2-5, with 9 bases matching TRBD1. Per germline, CDR1 LNHDA and CDR2 SQIVND (reference sequence). The CDR3 loop spans 15 amino acids. With V trimmed by 1 base and J by 4 bases, 4 bases remained unmatched. The CDR3 region is CASSIGRQGGETQYF. The CDR3 DNA follows: TGTGCCAGTAGTATAGGACGACAGGGGGGAGAGACCCAGTACTTC.

The CDR3 here is CASRPSGRAPYGYTF. The DNA of the CDR3 is TGTGCCAGCAGACCTTCCGGACGGGCCCCCTATGGCTACACCTTC. The gene calls are TRBV28 and TRBJ1-2; unclear D gene. Germline values: CDR1 MDHEN, CDR2 SYDVKM. This CDR3 is 15 amino acids long. V gave up 6 bases and J gave up 4 bases, with 18 bases separating them.

The V call is TRBV18, the J call TRBJ1-1, with TRBD1 identical over 8 bases. J lost 1 base, V lost 9 bases, and 4 bases had no gene match. The CDR3 covers 13 residues. Germline lookup yields CDR1 KGHSH and CDR2 LQKENI. The CDR3 loop reads CASSDRANTEAFF. DNA of the CDR3: TGTGCCAGTTCGGACAGGGCGAACACTGAAGCTTTCTTT.